The 17 T cell receptor beta chains in this list originate from one sample, sequenced in a study of beta chain features in type 1 diabetes. Findings of the study overall: Significant though moderate, a shortening of TCRB CDR3s appeared in all four CD4+ subsets of Type 1 diabetes patients.

Sequencing targeted expressed TCRB transcripts, as all isolated RNA had been reverse transcribed. The method was immunoSEQ multiplex PCR; TCRdb's version includes in-frame clones alone and lacks a portion of them. The table lists roughly 700,000 clones, about an eighth of them singletons. Antigen specificity for these receptors is unknown. The material sequenced was naive CD4+ T cells from blood. These receptor sequences come from a young man with type 1 diabetes.

This clone was found a few times. CDR3 protein: CASSQEALDTRYF. The CDR3 coding sequence is TGTGCCAGCAGCCAAGAGGCGCTGGACACAAGGTACTTC. V is TRBV14 and J is TRBJ2-4; possible D gene TRBD1, 5 bases. Per germline, CDR1 SGHDN and CDR2 FVKESK. V was pared by 0 bases and J by 15 bases, with 15 bases between. This CDR3 is 13 amino acids long.

In its sample, this clone was seen a few times. In nucleotides, the CDR3 is TGTGCCAGCAGGCGAGAAAGACTAGCCAAAAACATTCAGTACTTC. This translates into CASRRERLAKNIQYF. The chain joins TRBV6-1 to TRBJ2-4; unclear D gene. The V gene's germline CDR1 is MNHNS and CDR2 SASEGT. This CDR3 spans 15 amino acids. Trimming left V 6 bases short and J 0 bases short, with 12 bases between.

J is TRBJ2-7 and V is TRBV5-4; maybe TRBD1 (6 bases). Deletions cut 0 bases from V and 6 bases from J, with 7 bases between. The germline V gene has CDR1 SGHNT and CDR2 YYREEE (reference sequence). The CDR3 has 12 residues. The CDR3 coding sequence is TGTGCCAGCAGCTTGGGGGGGCGCGAGCAGTACTTC. It specifies CASSLGGREQYF. The full variable domain, in which reference TRBV5-4 and TRBJ2-7 provide the parts outside the CDR3, is ETGVTQSPTHLIKTRGQQVTLRCSSQSGHNTVSWYQQALGQGPQFIFQYYREEENGRGNFPPRFSGLQFPNYSSELNVNALELDDSALYLCASSLGGREQYFGPGTRLTVT.

This clone was counted between two and nine times. This sequence joins TRBV4-1 and TRBJ1-5, with D possibly being TRBD1 (5 bases). Deletions cut 3 bases from V and 0 bases from J, with 18 bases between. The CDR3 is 18 residues long. The germline V gene has CDR1 MGHRA and CDR2 YSYEKL. The CDR3 loop is CASSHRIGQVYSNQPQHF. The DNA for the CDR3 is TGCGCCAGCAGCCATAGAATCGGACAAGTTTATAGCAATCAGCCCCAGCATTTT.

This clone was seen more than once but under ten times. Other nucleotide sequences from this sample produce the same CDR3. The CDR3 DNA reads TGTGCCAGCAGCGTAGTTTGGGACACTGAAGCTTTCTTT. Amino acids: CASSVVWDTEAFF. The chain joins TRBV9 to TRBJ1-1; unclear D gene. Germline V lookup: CDR1 SGDLS, CDR2 YYNGEE. The CDR3 consists of 13 residues. V gave up 0 bases and J gave up 3 bases, with 6 bases separating them.

This clone came up a few times. This rearrangement joins TRBV9 to TRBJ2-2; TRBD2 aligns across 7 bases. Germline CDR1 and CDR2: SGDLS and YYNGEE. This CDR3 region has 15 residues. V shed 4 bases and J 4 bases; nucleotides not matched to a gene: 7. Here the CDR3 DNA reads TGTGCCAGCAGCAGCTGGCGGGAGCTCACCGGGGAGCTGTTTTTT. This sequence encodes CASSSWRELTGELFF.

Only a few counts were recorded for this clone. The gene calls are TRBV2 and TRBJ1-5, with D perhaps TRBD1 (5 bases). V was shortened by 6 bases and J by 5 bases, with 17 bases between the two germline ends. CDR1 is SNHLY, CDR2 FYNNEI, per germline. This CDR3 region has 15 residues. The CDR3 spells CASSGPRGQDQPQHF. The CDR3 DNA reads as TGTGCCAGCAGCGGACCCCGGGGCCAAGATCAGCCCCAGCATTTT.

This clone has just a few counts. Other DNA sequences from this sample encode an identical CDR3 as well. The V and J genes are TRBV7-9 and TRBJ1-6; D ambiguous. Germline V gene lookup returns CDR1 SEHNR and CDR2 FQNEAQ (reference sequence). Trimming pared 3 bases from V and 7 bases from J, leaving 4 bases between. The CDR3 is 12 residues long. This CDR3 is CASSLENSPLHF. CDR3 DNA: TGTGCCAGCAGCTTGGAGAATTCACCCCTCCACTTT.

J is TRBJ1-2 and V is TRBV20-1; D is unclear. V lost 4 bases, J lost 13 bases, and 10 bases lay in between. Germline V CDR1 and CDR2: DFQATT, SNEGSKA (reference sequence). This CDR3 is built from 9 residues. The CDR3 sequence: CSAMAAATF. CDR3 nucleotides: TGCAGTGCTATGGCGGCGGCCACCTTC.

The chain employs TRBV5-1 and TRBJ2-3, with D possibly TRBD1 on 5 matching bases. The CDR3 contains 15 residues. From germline, CDR1 is SGHRS and CDR2 YFSETQ. The V and J ends lost 1 base and 2 bases respectively, with 11 bases between them. The CDR3 nucleotides are TGCGCCAGCAGCTTGCGTAGGACACCCACAGATACGCAGTATTTT. Protein sequence: CASSLRRTPTDTQYF.

The gene calls are TRBV4-1 and TRBJ2-5; D gene uncertain. The germline gives CDR1 MGHRA, CDR2 YSYEKL. The CDR3 contains 14 residues. With 4 bases removed from V and 5 bases from J, the gap between germline ends came to 14 bases. CDR3 coding DNA: TGCGCCAGCAGCCTGACCGGAAAAGAGGAGACCCAGTACTTC. The encoded protein is CASSLTGKEETQYF.

This clone was seen more than once but under ten times. The V gene is TRBV5-4, the J gene TRBJ2-7, with TRBD1 identical over 7 bases. Germline CDR1 is SGHNT and CDR2 is YYREEE (reference sequence). This CDR3 spans 14 amino acids. The J segment lost 3 bases and the V segment lost 2 bases, leaving 5 bases of the junction unmatched. The CDR3 nucleotides read TGTGCCAGCAGCTTTGGACAGGAGTACTACGAGCAGTACTTC. It is translated as CASSFGQEYYEQYF.

The table lists this clone with a few counts. This CDR3 is CASSQETYEQYF. In DNA, the CDR3 is TGTGCCAGCAGCCAAGAAACCTACGAGCAGTACTTC. This chain joins TRBV14 and TRBJ2-7; no definite D call. The V gene's germline CDR1 is SGHDN and CDR2 FVKESK. There are 12 residues in the CDR3. Trimming cost V 0 bases and J 2 bases, with 2 bases left between them.

The rearrangement links TRBV7-2 to TRBJ2-1, with 8 positions matching TRBD1. The CDR3 loop spans 15 amino acids. Germline trimming cut 4 bases from V and 0 bases from J; bases unmatched to any gene: 2. The germline V gene encodes CDR1 SGHTA and CDR2 FQGNSA. This CDR3 is CASSSGTGSYNEQFF. The DNA for the CDR3 is TGTGCCAGCAGCTCTGGGACAGGCTCCTACAATGAGCAGTTCTTC. The full variable domain, with the rest looked up from reference TRBV7-2 and TRBJ2-1, is GAGVSQSPSNKVTEKGKDVELRCDPISGHTALYWYRQSLGQGLEFLIYFQGNSAPDKSGLPSDRFSAERTGGSVSTLTIQRTQQEDSAVYLCASSSGTGSYNEQFFGPGTRLTVL.

This clone was picked up one time. This rearrangement joins TRBV6-1 to TRBJ1-6; perhaps TRBD1 as D (6 bases). The germline V and J ends were trimmed by 7 bases and 4 bases, with 14 bases remaining between them. Germline V gene data show CDR1 as MNHNS and CDR2 as SASEGT. CDR3 length: 15 residues. CDR3 nucleotides: TGTGCCAGCAAAGGGCAGGGGAGTTATAATTCACCCCTCCACTTT. It specifies CASKGQGSYNSPLHF.

V usage is TRBV15 and J usage is TRBJ1-5, with 10 bases fitting TRBD1. The V gene's germline CDR1 is LNHNV and CDR2 YYDKDF (reference sequence). CDR3 size: 16 residues. Trimming at V came to 3 bases and at J to 7 bases, leaving 9 bases not matched to a gene. The CDR3 DNA reads as TGTGCCACCAGCAGCAGAAGGACAGGGGGTGAACAGCCCCAGCATTTT. This sequence encodes CATSSRRTGGEQPQHF.

This clone was seen more than once but under ten times. The chain carries TRBV28 and TRBJ1-1; 7 nucleotides match TRBD1. Losses at the gene ends were 2 bases for V and 6 bases for J; bases not matched to a gene: 3. The CDR3 extends over 13 amino acids. The V gene's germline CDR1 is MDHEN and CDR2 SYDVKM. The CDR3 is CASSLGQEAEAFF. The CDR3, as DNA: TGTGCCAGCAGTTTAGGACAGGAGGCTGAAGCTTTCTTT. Variable domain in full (rest from reference TRBV28 and TRBJ1-1): DVKVTQSSRYLVKRTGEKVFLECVQDMDHENMFWYRQDPGLGLRLIYFSYDVKMKEKGDIPEGYSVSREKKERFSLILESASTNQTSMYLCASSLGQEAEAFFGQGTRLTVV.